Included here is one T cell receptor beta chain sequence, with context. No antigen is known for it. Per-nucleotide qualities are absent, and no much larger clonotype sits a single base away. The entry originates in a study of blood T cell repertoires in COVID-19 (dated by TCRdb to about 2020). The study in broad terms: The collaborator samples originated in the United States, Italy and Spain and spanned the acute and convalescent phases of COVID-19. The repertoires were released in a freely available public database intended as a resource for research on the immune response to SARS-CoV-2. Samples were obtained from the ongoing ImmuneRACE study (first 160 participants) and from over 1,000 subjects provided by 6 global collaborators. Subjects who had been exposed to COVID-19, were actively infected with it, or had recovered from it provided the deeply sampled blood TCRbeta repertoires that made up the dataset. Nearly every sample came with metadata listing a de-identified subject ID, COVID-19 status, age in years and sex. Where HLA class I and class II types were available, the types were taken from metadata supplied by the sample provider, not from assay-based typing. The prospective study material was composed of cDNA or gDNA derived from T cells, B-cell-depleted T cells, or PBMCs.

The immunoSEQ Assay, a bias-controlled multiplex PCR, was used to amplify TCRbeta CDR3 regions from genomic DNA. The published analysis was carried out like this. The number of nucleated cells in each sample was estimated by amplification of reference gene primers within the assay. Sequence reads were collapsed and filtered to measure the absolute abundance of every unique TCRbeta CDR3 rearrangement. For each sample, productive Simpson clonality was calculated as the square root of Simpson's diversity index across productive rearrangements. The table was pulled from immuneACCESS by TCRdb, which kept in-frame rearrangements only. Such tables lose some clones; where checked, under half of the loss comes from unresolved V genes, and the rest has no known cause. V and J calls and clone size follow that table, whereas D and trimming were derived from the DNA. A total of approximately 160,000 clones appear in this sample, around nine tenths of them only once. Around 0.5% of the sample belongs to the ten largest clones.

The CDR3 spans 16 residues, from the cysteine through the phenylalanine. The retained sequence is limited to the CDR3, 48 bases, with the frame set at the first base. From a lookup of the germline V gene, CDR1 and CDR2 are SQVTM and ANQGSEA. The germline V and J ends show losses of 1 base and 4 bases respectively, and no gene match explains 8 bases of the junction. At one collaborating source in Seattle, patients were enrolled during active infection and were followed longitudinally through the course of disease. Collaborating institutions collected whole blood in K2EDTA tubes following their own protocols. For TCRbeta analysis, collaborator samples were shipped as frozen whole blood, as isolated PBMCs, or as DNA extracted from either sample type. Study-level results and caveats: The quantity of clinical and demographic metadata differed by source and by participant and was supplied without curation.

The specimen was peripheral blood. The TCR originated in a man aged 55-75 years with COVID-19, enrolled during active disease. The rearranged segments are TRBV29-1 and TRBJ2-2, with TRBD2 identical over 8 junction bases. CDR3 region: CSVEGMSGRGTGELFF. The DNA reads TGCAGCGTTGAAGGTATGAGCGGGAGAGGCACCGGGGAGCTGTTTTTT.